This T cell receptor (beta chain) was obtained from a study of cytomegalovirus exposure and HLA in healthy donors. This clone was seen a few times. What it binds is unknown. General study findings and limits: As a later analysis revealed, the rate of TCR association differed by HLA locus, with DRB1 most and HLA-C fewest.

Germline loops: CDR1 SEHNR, CDR2 FQNEAQ (reference sequence). This CDR3 region has 12 residues. With 5 bases removed from V and 6 bases from J, the gap between germline ends came to 11 bases. The study ran its PCR with 60 Vbeta and 13 Jbeta primers. Data came from immunoSEQ multiplex PCR; TCRdb stores just in-frame clones and leaves some out. The table shows approximately 70,000 clones, with roughly 78% occurring only once. This sequence was found in a man in his forties in good health and CMV-seronegative. The chain uses TRBV7-9 and TRBJ2-7; possible D gene TRBD2, 6 bases. The sample consisted of PBMCs. The CDR3 spells CASSIRGGEQYF. The CDR3 DNA reads TGTGCCAGCAGCATAAGGGGAGGCGAGCAGTACTTC.